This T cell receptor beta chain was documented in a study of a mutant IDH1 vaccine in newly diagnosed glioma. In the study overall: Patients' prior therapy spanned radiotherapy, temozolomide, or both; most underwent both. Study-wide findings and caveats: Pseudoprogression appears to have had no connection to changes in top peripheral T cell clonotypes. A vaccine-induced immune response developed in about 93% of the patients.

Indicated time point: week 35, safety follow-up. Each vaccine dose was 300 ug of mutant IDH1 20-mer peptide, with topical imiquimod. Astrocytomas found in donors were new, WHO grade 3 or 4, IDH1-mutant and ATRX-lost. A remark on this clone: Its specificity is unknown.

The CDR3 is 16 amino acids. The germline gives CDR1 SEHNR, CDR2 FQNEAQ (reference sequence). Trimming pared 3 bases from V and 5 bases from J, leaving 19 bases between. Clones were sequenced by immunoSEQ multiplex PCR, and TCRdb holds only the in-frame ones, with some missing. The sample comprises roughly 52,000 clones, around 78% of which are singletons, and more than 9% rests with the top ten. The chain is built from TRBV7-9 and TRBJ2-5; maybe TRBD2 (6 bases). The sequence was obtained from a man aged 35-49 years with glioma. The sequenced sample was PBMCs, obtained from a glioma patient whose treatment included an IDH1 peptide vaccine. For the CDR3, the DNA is TGTGCCAGCAGCTTTTTGGAAGTCGGGAGTCGGGAGACCCAGTACTTC. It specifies CASSFLEVGSRETQYF.